These 30 T cell receptor beta chains came from one sample sequenced in a study of response to subunit inactivated influenza vaccine. TCRdb re-analysed the RT-PCR reads in MiXCR, keeping a single row per CDR3 protein. Here the sample spans approximately 530,000 distinct CDR3 sequences, less than 7.5% being singletons. Sequenced material: PBMCs from blood, taken roughly 24 months after vaccination. The receptors were sampled from a man between 50 and 70 years old who received an inactivated influenza vaccine.

The chain recombines TRBV7-3 with TRBJ2-3, with D possibly TRBD2 on 5 matching bases. The ends were cut back, 0 bases at V and 4 bases at J, with 14 bases in the middle. Germline V gives CDR1 SGHTA, CDR2 FQGTGA. This CDR3 has 16 amino acids. The CDR3 region has the DNA TGTGCCAGCAGCTTAACGCCGGGAACCGGTGCAGATACGCAGTATTTT. It specifies CASSLTPGTGADTQYF.

Only a few counts were recorded for this clonotype. The V gene is TRBV7-2, the J gene TRBJ2-1, with 7 bases matching TRBD1. Losses at the gene ends were 1 base for V and 8 bases for J; bases not matched to a gene: 5. Germline lookup yields CDR1 SGHTA and CDR2 FQGNSA. The length of the CDR3 is 14 residues. The CDR3, as DNA: TGTGCCAGCAGCTTAGTAGACAGGGTTCATGAGCAGTTCTTC. Translating gives CASSLVDRVHEQFF.

The chain employs TRBV20-1 and TRBJ2-1; D is possibly TRBD1 or TRBD2 (6 bases each). V was trimmed by 3 bases and J by 2 bases, leaving 14 bases between them. The CDR3 is 15 amino acids. Per the germline V gene, CDR1 is DFQATT and CDR2 is SNEGSKA (reference sequence). CDR3 region: CSARPEGTPYNEQFF. The CDR3 DNA sequence: TGCAGTGCTAGGCCGGAGGGGACACCCTACAATGAGCAGTTCTTC.

The rearrangement joins TRBV6-5 to TRBJ1-4, with 8 bases matching TRBD1. The CDR3 runs 15 residues. The V gene end was trimmed by 0 bases and the J gene end by 8 bases; junction bases not matched to a gene: 5. The V gene's germline CDR1 is MNHEY and CDR2 SVGAGI. Written as DNA, the CDR3 is TGTGCCAGCAGTTACTCGGGACAGGTCTTAGAAAAACTGTTTTTT. Its protein is CASSYSGQVLEKLFF.

The chain carries TRBV9 and TRBJ1-1; 7 bases match TRBD1. With V trimmed by 0 bases and J by 5 bases, 10 bases remained unmatched. The CDR3 spans 16 residues. Germline lookup yields CDR1 SGDLS and CDR2 YYNGEE. The CDR3 DNA sequence: TGTGCCAGCAGCGTAGGCCTAATGTCAGGGGGGACTGAAGCTTTCTTT. This codes for CASSVGLMSGGTEAFF.

There are a few counts of this clonotype. The chain has TRBV6-5 and TRBJ2-7; 9 positions match TRBD2. The CDR3 is made up of 14 amino acids. The germline CDR1 and CDR2 sequences are MNHEY and SVGAGI. The junction had 4 bases not matched to a gene; V was cut back by 3 bases and J by 4 bases. CDR3 loop: CASSYARGGYEQYF. DNA for the CDR3: TGTGCCAGCAGTTATGCGCGGGGGGGATACGAGCAGTACTTC.

In this sample, this clonotype turned up a few times. The chain recombines TRBV5-1 with TRBJ2-3; no clear D. This CDR3 has 17 amino acids. V was trimmed by 4 bases and J by 0 bases, leaving 18 bases between them. The germline V gene has CDR1 SGHRS and CDR2 YFSETQ. The CDR3 is CASSLIGRATSTDTQYF. CDR3 nucleotide sequence: TGCGCCAGCAGCCTAATCGGCCGGGCAACCAGCACAGATACGCAGTATTTT.

The V call is TRBV29-1, the J call TRBJ2-1; TRBD2 aligns across 9 bases. J was trimmed by 8 bases and V by 6 bases; bases with no gene match: 11. Germline V gene lookup returns CDR1 SQVTM and CDR2 ANQGSEA. The CDR3 contains 14 residues. DNA of the CDR3: TGCAGCGTGGGCCCTAGCGGGATTATCTATGAGCAGTTCTTC. Its protein is CSVGPSGIIYEQFF.

The chain uses TRBV5-1 and TRBJ2-1; D possibly uses TRBD1 or TRBD2 (6 bases each). CDR1 is SGHRS, CDR2 YFSETQ, per germline. Trimming took 6 bases from V and 0 from J, leaving 10 bases between them. This CDR3 is 14 amino acids long. CDR3 protein: CASKGGYSYNEQFF. In DNA form, the CDR3 reads TGCGCCAGCAAGGGGGGTTACTCCTACAATGAGCAGTTCTTC.

This chain links TRBV20-1 with TRBJ2-7; D possibly uses TRBD1 or TRBD2 (5 bases each). The germline V gene encodes CDR1 DFQATT and CDR2 SNEGSKA (reference sequence). CDR3 length: 12 residues. CDR3 coding DNA: TGCAGCGGCCGGGACGGCTTCTACGAGCAGTACTTC. It encodes CSGRDGFYEQYF.

V usage is TRBV3-1 and J usage is TRBJ1-1, with TRBD1 matching 11 bases. The J segment lost 8 bases and the V segment lost 0 bases, leaving 8 bases of the junction unmatched. There are 16 residues in the CDR3. Germline CDR1 reads LGHDT; CDR2 reads YNNKEL (reference sequence). The CDR3, as DNA: TGTGCCAGCAGCCAAGATGGATTTAGGGACAGGGGGGAAGCTTTCTTT. Encoded protein: CASSQDGFRDRGEAFF.

This clonotype was detected a few times. The CDR3 protein is CASSLIQGVYEQYF. CDR3 bases: TGTGCCAGCAGCTTAATTCAGGGGGTCTACGAGCAGTACTTC. The chain uses TRBV11-2 and TRBJ2-7; 7 positions agree with TRBD1. CDR1 and CDR2 (germline): SGHAT, FQNNGV. The CDR3 totals 14 residues. With 2 bases clipped from V and 3 bases from J, the junction kept 4 bases outside the gene matches.

This clonotype has just a few counts. The chain links TRBV29-1 to TRBJ2-1; weak D call: TRBD2 (5 bases). The CDR3 sequence is 14 residues long. Germline loops: CDR1 SQVTM, CDR2 ANQGSEA. The V end lost 2 bases, the J end lost 2 bases, and 10 bases lay between the germline ends. The CDR3 bases are TGCAGCGTTGAAACAGCGGTCCCCTACAATGAGCAGTTCTTC. This sequence encodes CSVETAVPYNEQFF.

This clonotype was recorded many times. V is TRBV4-3 and J is TRBJ2-1, with 12 nucleotides matching TRBD2. V lost 4 bases to trimming and J lost 4 bases; unmatched junction nucleotides: 2. The CDR3 has 15 residues. Germline CDR1 LGHNA, CDR2 YSLEER. CDR3 sequence: CASSRGTSGYNEQFF. The CDR3 nucleotides read TGCGCCAGCAGCCGAGGGACTAGCGGGTACAATGAGCAGTTCTTC.

The sample holds a few counts of this clonotype. The chain uses TRBV4-1 and TRBJ2-1; 9 nucleotides match TRBD2. V shed 4 bases and J 2 bases; nucleotides not matched to a gene: 6. The CDR3 consists of 16 residues. The V gene's germline CDR1 is MGHRA and CDR2 YSYEKL. In nucleotides, the CDR3 is TGCGCCAGCAGCCCCGGACTAGCGCCTGCCTACAATGAGCAGTTCTTC. Translated, it gives CASSPGLAPAYNEQFF.

The V and J genes are TRBV10-1 and TRBJ1-1, with 7 bases identical to TRBD1. The V gene's germline CDR1 is WNHNN and CDR2 SYGVQD (reference sequence). V shed 5 bases, J shed 4 bases, and the junction held 10 bases outside the gene matches. This CDR3 contains 15 residues. CDR3 residues: CASSYDRVGSTEAFF. DNA for the CDR3: TGCGCCAGCAGTTACGACAGGGTAGGGAGCACTGAAGCTTTCTTT.

The chain uses TRBV4-3 and TRBJ2-7; TRBD2 is a possible D gene (5 bases). Trimming shortened V by 1 base and J by 3 bases, and 13 bases separated the two germline ends. The CDR3 has 15 residues. Germline V gene sequence: CDR1 LGHNA, CDR2 YSLEER. In nucleotides, the CDR3 is TGCGCCAGCAGCCAAGGCGTCGGGGTCATCTACGAGCAGTACTTC. It specifies CASSQGVGVIYEQYF.

This clonotype was detected many times. This chain links TRBV2 with TRBJ1-6; TRBD1 is a possible D gene (6 bases). The CDR3 runs 16 residues. V lost 6 bases and J lost 8, with 20 bases in between. The germline V gene encodes CDR1 SNHLY and CDR2 FYNNEI. CDR3 residues: CASSRQEPTWDSPLHF. Written as DNA, the CDR3 is TGTGCCAGCAGCAGACAGGAACCTACCTGGGATTCACCCCTCCACTTT.

This clonotype was detected a few times. V gene TRBV10-3 combines with J gene TRBJ2-1; TRBD2 might be the D (7 bases). Trimming left V 8 bases short and J 10 bases short, with 21 bases between. The germline V gene encodes CDR1 ENHRY and CDR2 SYGVKD. This CDR3 has 14 residues. The CDR3 spells CAIGPRGGLKEQFF. The CDR3 nucleotides are TGTGCCATCGGACCGAGGGGGGGTTTAAAAGAGCAGTTCTTC.

The rearrangement uses TRBV7-2 and TRBJ2-2, with D possibly matching TRBD1 (5 bases). The CDR3 runs 15 residues. In germline, CDR1 is SGHTA, CDR2 FQGNSA. V was shortened by 4 bases and J by 3 bases, with 12 bases between the two germline ends. The CDR3 nucleotides are TGTGCCAGCAGCTATGACAGTAGCTACACCGGGGAGCTGTTTTTT. As protein: CASSYDSSYTGELFF.

The CDR3 reads CASSRFGGAKNIQYF. CDR3 nucleotides: TGTGCCAGCAGCCGCTTTGGGGGGGCCAAAAACATTCAGTACTTC. The rearrangement links TRBV5-6 to TRBJ2-4; D perhaps matches TRBD2 (6 bases). This CDR3 has 15 residues. V dropped 4 bases and J dropped 1 base, with 12 bases sitting between them. In germline, CDR1 is SGHDT, CDR2 YYEEEE.

Ten or more counts support this clonotype. The chain carries TRBV20-1 and TRBJ2-1; D gene uncertain. The CDR3 length is 13 residues. Germline assignment: CDR1 DFQATT and CDR2 SNEGSKA (reference sequence). The V end was cut by 8 bases, the J end by 0 bases, with 11 bases between. The CDR3 DNA sequence: TGCAGTCTAATCCACCCCTCCTACAATGAGCAGTTCTTC. It codes for CSLIHPSYNEQFF.

This clonotype was recorded at least ten times. The V call is TRBV5-1, the J call TRBJ2-5; D not certain. Deletions cut 2 bases from V and 2 bases from J, with 13 bases between. Germline V gene data show CDR1 as SGHRS and CDR2 as YFSETQ. This CDR3 region has 15 residues. The CDR3 region has the DNA TGCGCCAGCAGCTTCGGCGCAGACTCGCAAGAGACCCAGTACTTC. Its protein product is CASSFGADSQETQYF.

This CDR3 is CASSPQGRLAKNIQYF. CDR3 nucleotides: TGTGCCAGCAGTCCCCAGGGTCGACTAGCCAAAAACATTCAGTACTTC. The gene calls are TRBV27 and TRBJ2-4; a possible D gene is TRBD1 (5 bases). The CDR3 is 16 residues long. The germline V gene encodes CDR1 MNHEY and CDR2 SMNVEV (reference sequence). Trimming shortened V by 5 bases and J by 0 bases, and 14 bases separated the two germline ends.

This clonotype occurred a few times. The chain combines TRBV6-2 or TRBV6-3 with TRBJ1-1; D possibly corresponds to TRBD1 (5 bases). This CDR3 comprises 11 residues. The germline V and J ends were trimmed by 6 bases and 10 bases, with 12 bases remaining between them. Germline V gene sequence: CDR1 MNHEY, CDR2 SVGEGT. CDR3 sequence: CASSQQVSAFF. The CDR3 bases are TGTGCCAGCAGCCAACAGGTGTCAGCTTTCTTT.

This clonotype was counted only a few times. The chain recombines TRBV20-1 with TRBJ2-1; unclear D gene. The CDR3 spans 12 residues. V lost 3 bases to trimming and J lost 5 bases, with 8 bases between them. Per the germline V gene, CDR1 is DFQATT and CDR2 is SNEGSKA (reference sequence). The CDR3: CSARFGDNEQFF. In DNA form, the CDR3 reads TGCAGTGCTAGGTTTGGGGACAATGAGCAGTTCTTC.

This clonotype was counted ten times or more. The rearrangement uses TRBV20-1 and TRBJ2-1; D gene uncertain. The CDR3 runs to 16 residues. Per the germline V gene, CDR1 is DFQATT and CDR2 is SNEGSKA (reference sequence). V dropped 1 base and J dropped 4 bases, with 17 bases sitting between them. CDR3 residues: CSARVPPGSIYNEQFF. In nucleotides, the CDR3 is TGCAGTGCTAGAGTCCCCCCGGGTTCCATTTACAATGAGCAGTTCTTC.

A few counts support this clonotype. The V gene is TRBV29-1, the J gene TRBJ2-5; 14 bases map to TRBD2. Germline V CDR1 and CDR2: SQVTM, ANQGSEA. The CDR3 runs to 14 residues. V dropped 5 bases and J dropped 3; count of bases not matched to a gene: 2. The CDR3 reads CSVRGLAGEETQYF. CDR3 bases: TGCAGCGTTCGGGGACTAGCGGGAGAAGAGACCCAGTACTTC.

The chain employs TRBV29-1 and TRBJ2-3; D is unresolved. V shed 4 bases and J shed 6 bases, with 20 bases lying between them. CDR3 length equals 15 residues. Germline assignment: CDR1 SQVTM and CDR2 ANQGSEA. The CDR3 DNA follows: TGCAGCGTTGTTCTCCCGGAGCACCGCGTGGATACGCAGTATTTT. Protein sequence: CSVVLPEHRVDTQYF.

The J gene is TRBJ2-2, the V gene TRBV4-2, with TRBD1 as a possible D gene (6 bases). Trimming stripped 3 bases from V and 7 bases from J, with 9 bases between. Germline CDR1 reads LGHNA; CDR2 reads YNFKEQ. The CDR3 length is 13 residues. In DNA, the CDR3 is TGTGCCAGCAGCCAGGGGACATTCGGGGAGCTGTTTTTT. This gives the protein CASSQGTFGELFF.